Below, one T cell receptor (beta chain) is given with its context. TCR sequencing used cDNA made by reverse transcription of extracted RNA. The method was immunoSEQ multiplex PCR; TCRdb's version includes in-frame clones alone and lacks a portion of them. This table holds 170,000 or so clones, more than 60% found once. The sample is drawn from a study of CD8+ T cells in alopecia areata. This CDR3 is 11 amino acids long. CDR1 and CDR2 (germline): DFQATT, SNEGSKA (reference sequence). V lost 3 bases, J lost 8 bases, and 9 bases lay in between. The specimen was CD4+ T cells sorted from blood, collected at week 0. This sequence originates from a human donor with alopecia areata. The V call is TRBV20-1, the J call TRBJ2-3; D might be TRBD2 (6 bases). The CDR3 loop reads CSARTRGTQYF. CDR3 coding DNA: TGCAGTGCTAGGACTAGAGGTACGCAGTATTTT.